Listed below are T cell receptor beta chains from one sample, sequenced in a study of Graves' ophthalmopathy and Graves' hyperthyroidism. A single record per CDR3 protein comes from TCRdb applying MiXCR to the multiplex PCR reads. The repertoire includes about 160,000 distinct CDR3 sequences, about two fifths of them detected once, and roughly 8.9% sits in the top ten. Sequenced material: peripheral blood. These receptors originate from a man aged 25-45 years with Graves' ophthalmopathy. Each CDR3 is given without its conserved first and last residue. Each record gives: V gene, J gene, clone size, D gene, CDR3 protein. D genes are given only for firm matches. The size entry is marked missing in some rows and otherwise reads once, few, many or a size class.

v_gene: TRBV6-2/TRBV6-3
j_gene: TRBJ2-7
abundance: -
d_gene: -
CDR3aa: ATEGQGGYEQY

v_gene: TRBV28
j_gene: TRBJ1-6
abundance: few
d_gene: -
CDR3aa: ASSLTGLAYNSPLH

v_gene: TRBV12-3/TRBV12-4
j_gene: TRBJ2-5
abundance: once
d_gene: TRBD1
CDR3aa: ASSDDLTGDQETQY

v_gene: TRBV6-2/TRBV6-3
j_gene: TRBJ1-2
abundance: -
d_gene: -
CDR3aa: ASSSRGDGYT

v_gene: TRBV6-5
j_gene: TRBJ1-5
abundance: many
d_gene: TRBD1
CDR3aa: ASSSRTGQGPQH

v_gene: TRBV6-4
j_gene: TRBJ1-5
abundance: many
d_gene: -
CDR3aa: ASSLNRTPTGNQPQH

v_gene: TRBV6-2/TRBV6-3
j_gene: TRBJ2-7
abundance: once
d_gene: -
CDR3aa: ASSAIGTRNYEQY

v_gene: TRBV7-2
j_gene: TRBJ1-2
abundance: many
d_gene: TRBD1
CDR3aa: ASRKQGAGGYGYT

v_gene: TRBV12-3/TRBV12-4
j_gene: TRBJ2-5
abundance: many
d_gene: TRBD1
CDR3aa: ASSSGQNQETQY

v_gene: TRBV7-2
j_gene: TRBJ1-1
abundance: -
d_gene: TRBD1
CDR3aa: PSSWTGNTEAF

v_gene: TRBV7-2
j_gene: TRBJ1-3
abundance: once
d_gene: TRBD1
CDR3aa: ASSLAGTGIAARGNTIY

v_gene: TRBV20-1
j_gene: TRBJ1-2
abundance: -
d_gene: -
CDR3aa: SARDEGVDYGYT

v_gene: TRBV11-2
j_gene: TRBJ2-4
abundance: -
d_gene: TRBD2
CDR3aa: ASSAQGRGGTWSKNIQY

v_gene: TRBV19
j_gene: TRBJ1-2
abundance: many
d_gene: TRBD1
CDR3aa: ASRSGTGAFGYT

v_gene: TRBV15
j_gene: TRBJ2-2
abundance: -
d_gene: TRBD2
CDR3aa: ATSRSGTRRAGELF

v_gene: TRBV27
j_gene: TRBJ1-6
abundance: many
d_gene: TRBD1
CDR3aa: ASSSPGQGGDSPLH

v_gene: TRBV28
j_gene: TRBJ2-7
abundance: many
d_gene: -
CDR3aa: ASSRLYRFFLKQY

v_gene: TRBV20-1
j_gene: TRBJ2-7
abundance: -
d_gene: TRBD1
CDR3aa: SARQGQGLPYEQY

v_gene: TRBV5-1
j_gene: TRBJ2-7
abundance: many
d_gene: -
CDR3aa: ASSSPAGYEQY

v_gene: TRBV6-2/TRBV6-3
j_gene: TRBJ2-7
abundance: few
d_gene: TRBD1
CDR3aa: ASRPKAGTGDYEQY

v_gene: TRBV7-2
j_gene: TRBJ1-1
abundance: few
d_gene: -
CDR3aa: ASSLGRGKNTEAF

v_gene: TRBV5-1
j_gene: TRBJ2-6
abundance: many
d_gene: -
CDR3aa: ASSLDAYNSGANVLT

v_gene: TRBV7-2
j_gene: TRBJ2-2
abundance: many
d_gene: TRBD2
CDR3aa: ASSVPSGRDTGELF

v_gene: TRBV7-8
j_gene: TRBJ2-2
abundance: -
d_gene: -
CDR3aa: ASTLTRGTGELF

v_gene: TRBV20-1
j_gene: TRBJ2-7
abundance: -
d_gene: TRBD2
CDR3aa: SAREAGVVGEQY

v_gene: TRBV20-1
j_gene: TRBJ1-5
abundance: -
d_gene: -
CDR3aa: SARGPGSGQPQH

v_gene: TRBV29-1
j_gene: TRBJ1-2
abundance: many
d_gene: -
CDR3aa: SVGSAGGYT

v_gene: TRBV24-1
j_gene: TRBJ1-2
abundance: -
d_gene: TRBD1
CDR3aa: ATSDPGTGRDGYT

v_gene: TRBV12-3/TRBV12-4
j_gene: TRBJ2-7
abundance: many
d_gene: TRBD2
CDR3aa: ASSLVSSGGQY

v_gene: TRBV7-2
j_gene: TRBJ1-6
abundance: -
d_gene: -
CDR3aa: ASSLGAGGSPLH